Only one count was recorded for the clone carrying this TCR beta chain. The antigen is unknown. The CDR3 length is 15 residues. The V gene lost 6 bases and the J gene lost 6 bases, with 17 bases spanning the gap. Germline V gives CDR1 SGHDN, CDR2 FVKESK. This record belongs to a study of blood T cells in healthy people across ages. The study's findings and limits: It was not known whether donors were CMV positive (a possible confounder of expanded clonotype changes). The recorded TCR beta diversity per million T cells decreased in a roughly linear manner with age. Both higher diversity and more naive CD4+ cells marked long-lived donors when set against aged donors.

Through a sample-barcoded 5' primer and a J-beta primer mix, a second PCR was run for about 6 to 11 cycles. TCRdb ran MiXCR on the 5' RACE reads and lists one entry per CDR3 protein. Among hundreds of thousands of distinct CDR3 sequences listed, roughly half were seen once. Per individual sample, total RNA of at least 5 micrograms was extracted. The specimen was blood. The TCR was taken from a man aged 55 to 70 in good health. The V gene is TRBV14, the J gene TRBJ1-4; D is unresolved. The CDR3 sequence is CASSAELGNYEKLFF. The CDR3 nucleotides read TGTGCCAGCAGTGCGGAATTAGGGAATTATGAAAAACTGTTTTTT.